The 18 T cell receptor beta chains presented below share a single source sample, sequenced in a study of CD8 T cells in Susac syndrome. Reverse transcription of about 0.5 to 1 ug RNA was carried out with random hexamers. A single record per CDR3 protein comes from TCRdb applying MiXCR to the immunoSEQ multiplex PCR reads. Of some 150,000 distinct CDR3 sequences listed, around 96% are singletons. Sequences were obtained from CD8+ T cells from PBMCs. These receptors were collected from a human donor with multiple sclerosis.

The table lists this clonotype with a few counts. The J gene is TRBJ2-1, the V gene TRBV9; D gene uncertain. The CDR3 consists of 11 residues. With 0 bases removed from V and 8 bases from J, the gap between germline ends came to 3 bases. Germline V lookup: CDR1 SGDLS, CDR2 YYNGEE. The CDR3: CASSVGYEQFF. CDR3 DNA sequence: TGTGCCAGCAGCGTAGGGTATGAGCAGTTCTTC.

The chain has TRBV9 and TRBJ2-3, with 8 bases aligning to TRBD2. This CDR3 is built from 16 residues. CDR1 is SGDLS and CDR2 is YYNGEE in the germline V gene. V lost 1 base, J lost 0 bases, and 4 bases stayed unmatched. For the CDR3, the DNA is TGTGCCAGCAGCGTATGGGAGCGGGGGAGCACAGATACGCAGTATTTT. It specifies CASSVWERGSTDTQYF.

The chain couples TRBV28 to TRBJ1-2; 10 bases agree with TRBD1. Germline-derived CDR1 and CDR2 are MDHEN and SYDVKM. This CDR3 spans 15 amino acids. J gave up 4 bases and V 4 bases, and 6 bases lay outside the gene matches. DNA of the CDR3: TGTGCCAGCAGTTCTAGGACAGGGGGACCCTATGGCTACACCTTC. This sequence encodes CASSSRTGGPYGYTF.

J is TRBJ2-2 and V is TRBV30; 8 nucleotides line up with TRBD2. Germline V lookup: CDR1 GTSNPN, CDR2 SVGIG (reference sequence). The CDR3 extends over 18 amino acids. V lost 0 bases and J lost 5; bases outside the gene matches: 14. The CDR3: CAWSVGLRGAPRTGELFF. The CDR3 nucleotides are TGTGCCTGGAGTGTTGGTTTGCGGGGGGCCCCTCGTACCGGGGAGCTGTTTTTT.

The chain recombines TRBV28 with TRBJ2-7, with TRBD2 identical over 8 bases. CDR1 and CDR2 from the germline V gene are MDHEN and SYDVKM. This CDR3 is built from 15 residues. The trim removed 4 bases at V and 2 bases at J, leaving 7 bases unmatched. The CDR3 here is CASSSPGGGPYEQYF. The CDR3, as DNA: TGTGCCAGCAGTTCACCCGGGGGGGGGCCCTACGAGCAGTACTTC.

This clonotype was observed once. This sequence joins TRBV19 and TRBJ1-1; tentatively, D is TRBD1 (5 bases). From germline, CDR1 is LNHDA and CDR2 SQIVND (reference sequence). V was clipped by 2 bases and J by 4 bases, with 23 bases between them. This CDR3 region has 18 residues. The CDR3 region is CASSIIPGGHIGSTEAFF. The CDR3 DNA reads TGTGCCAGTAGTATAATTCCGGGAGGACATATCGGAAGCACTGAAGCTTTCTTT.

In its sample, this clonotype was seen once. The CDR3 nucleotides are TGTGCCTGCCGACTAGCGGGTGCCTACGAGCAGTACTTC. This gives the protein CACRLAGAYEQYF. The chain is built from TRBV30 and TRBJ2-7; 10 positions match TRBD2. Germline assignment: CDR1 GTSNPN and CDR2 SVGIG (reference sequence). J lost 2 bases, V lost 6 bases, and 4 bases had no gene match. This CDR3 contains 13 residues.

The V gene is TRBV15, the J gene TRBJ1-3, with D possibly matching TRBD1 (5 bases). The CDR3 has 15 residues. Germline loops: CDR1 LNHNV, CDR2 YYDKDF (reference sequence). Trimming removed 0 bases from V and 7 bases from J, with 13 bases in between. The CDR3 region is CATSRDRGTANTIYF. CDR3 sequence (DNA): TGTGCCACCAGCAGAGATCGGGGGACGGCTAACACCATATATTTT.

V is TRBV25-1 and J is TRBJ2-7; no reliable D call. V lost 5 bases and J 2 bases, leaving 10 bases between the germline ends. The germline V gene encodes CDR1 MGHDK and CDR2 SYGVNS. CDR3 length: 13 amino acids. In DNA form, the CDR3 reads TGTGCCAGCAGTTCGACGTATACCTACGAGCAGTACTTC. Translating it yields CASSSTYTYEQYF.

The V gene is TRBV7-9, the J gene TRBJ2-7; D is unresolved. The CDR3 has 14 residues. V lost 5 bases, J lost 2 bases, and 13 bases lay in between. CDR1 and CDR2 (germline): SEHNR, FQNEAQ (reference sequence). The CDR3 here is CASSATAEAYEQYF. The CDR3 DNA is TGTGCCAGCAGCGCTACGGCAGAAGCCTACGAGCAGTACTTC.

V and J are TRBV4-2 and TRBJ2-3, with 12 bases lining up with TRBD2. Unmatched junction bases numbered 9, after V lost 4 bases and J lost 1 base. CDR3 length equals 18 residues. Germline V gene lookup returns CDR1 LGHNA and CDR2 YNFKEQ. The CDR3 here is CASSRRLAGAPGTDTQYF. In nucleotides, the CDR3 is TGTGCCAGCAGCCGCAGACTAGCGGGGGCCCCTGGCACAGATACGCAGTATTTT.

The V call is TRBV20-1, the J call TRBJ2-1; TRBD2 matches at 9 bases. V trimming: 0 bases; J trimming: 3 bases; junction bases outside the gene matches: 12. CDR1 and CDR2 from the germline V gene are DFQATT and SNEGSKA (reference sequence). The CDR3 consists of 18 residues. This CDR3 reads CSARDRGAGGLIYNEQFF. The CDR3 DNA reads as TGCAGTGCTAGAGATCGGGGTGCGGGGGGGCTGATCTACAATGAGCAGTTCTTC.

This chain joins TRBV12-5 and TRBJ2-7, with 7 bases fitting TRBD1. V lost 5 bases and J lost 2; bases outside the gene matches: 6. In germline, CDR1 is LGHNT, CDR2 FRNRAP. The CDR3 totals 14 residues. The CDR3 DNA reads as TGTGCTAGTGGTCACGGGACAGCGGCCTACGAGCAGTACTTC. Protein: CASGHGTAAYEQYF. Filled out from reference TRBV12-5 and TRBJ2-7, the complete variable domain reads DARVTQTPRHKVTEMGQEVTMRCQPILGHNTVFWYRQTMMQGLELLAYFRNRAPLDDSGMPKDRFSAEMPDATLATLKIQPSEPRDSAVYFCASGHGTAAYEQYFGPGTRLTVT.

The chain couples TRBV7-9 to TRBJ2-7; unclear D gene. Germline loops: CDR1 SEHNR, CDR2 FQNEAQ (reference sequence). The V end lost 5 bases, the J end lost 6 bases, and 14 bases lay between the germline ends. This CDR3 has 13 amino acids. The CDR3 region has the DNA TGTGCCAGCAGCGGCGGTGGATTCCCCGAGCAGTACTTC. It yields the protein CASSGGGFPEQYF. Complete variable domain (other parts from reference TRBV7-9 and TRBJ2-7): DTGVSQNPRHKITKRGQNVTFRCDPISEHNRLYWYRQTLGQGPEFLTYFQNEAQLEKSRLLSDRFSAERPKGSFSTLEIQRTEQGDSAMYLCASSGGGFPEQYFGPGTRLTVT.

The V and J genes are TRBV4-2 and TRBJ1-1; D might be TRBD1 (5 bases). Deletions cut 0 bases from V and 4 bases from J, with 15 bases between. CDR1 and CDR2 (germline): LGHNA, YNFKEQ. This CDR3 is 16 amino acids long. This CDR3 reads CASSQDWRDGTTEAFF. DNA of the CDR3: TGTGCCAGCAGCCAAGATTGGAGGGACGGAACCACTGAAGCTTTCTTT.

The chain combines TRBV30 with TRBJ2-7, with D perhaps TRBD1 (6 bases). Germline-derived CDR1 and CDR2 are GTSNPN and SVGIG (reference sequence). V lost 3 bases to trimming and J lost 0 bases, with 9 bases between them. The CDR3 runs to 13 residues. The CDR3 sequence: CAWRGASSYEQYF. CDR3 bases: TGTGCCTGGAGGGGGGCCAGCTCCTACGAGCAGTACTTC.

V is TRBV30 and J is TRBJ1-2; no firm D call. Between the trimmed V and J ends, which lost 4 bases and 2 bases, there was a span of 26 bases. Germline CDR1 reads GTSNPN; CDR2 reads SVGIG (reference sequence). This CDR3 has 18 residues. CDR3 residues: CAWTHNTHRAAMNYGYTF. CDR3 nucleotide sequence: TGTGCCTGGACGCATAATACCCATAGGGCAGCCATGAACTATGGCTACACCTTC.

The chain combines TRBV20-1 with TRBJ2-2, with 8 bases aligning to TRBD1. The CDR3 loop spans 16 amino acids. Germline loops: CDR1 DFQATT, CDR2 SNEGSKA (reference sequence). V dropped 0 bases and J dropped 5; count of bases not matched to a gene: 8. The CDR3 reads CSARDGQGPITGELFF. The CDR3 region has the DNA TGCAGTGCTAGAGATGGACAGGGCCCGATAACCGGGGAGCTGTTTTTT.